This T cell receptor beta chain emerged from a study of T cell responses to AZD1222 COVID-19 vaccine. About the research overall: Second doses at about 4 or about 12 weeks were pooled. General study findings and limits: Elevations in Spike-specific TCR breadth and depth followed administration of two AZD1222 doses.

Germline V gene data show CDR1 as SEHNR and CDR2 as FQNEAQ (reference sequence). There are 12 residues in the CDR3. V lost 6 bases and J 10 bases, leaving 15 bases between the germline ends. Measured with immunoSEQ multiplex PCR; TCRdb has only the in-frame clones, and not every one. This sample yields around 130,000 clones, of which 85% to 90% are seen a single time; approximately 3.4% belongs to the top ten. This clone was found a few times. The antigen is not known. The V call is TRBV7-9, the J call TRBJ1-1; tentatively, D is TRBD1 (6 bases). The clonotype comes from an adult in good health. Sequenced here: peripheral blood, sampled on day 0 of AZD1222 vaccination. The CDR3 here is CASRSTRGLAFF. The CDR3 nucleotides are TGTGCCAGCAGGTCGACGCGGGGGCTAGCTTTCTTT.